Each of the 2 T cell receptor beta chains below was sequenced from the same sample in a study of glioma-infiltrating T cells. Amplification of TCR alpha and beta CDR3 regions from RNA used iRepertoire nested multiplex PCR. Each CDR3 protein gets one entry after TCRdb re-called the multiplex PCR reads with MiXCR. Of under 200,000 distinct CDR3 sequences listed, 43% are singletons. The sequenced sample consisted of glioma tissue, nonneoplastic brain tissue, or PBMCs (not recorded which). These receptors all come from a human donor with low-grade glioma or glioblastoma, undergoing nonglioma brain surgery, or in good health (not recorded which).

This clonotype turned up a few times. V gene TRBV6-6 combines with J gene TRBJ2-1, with 13 bases aligning to TRBD2. Germline CDR1 and CDR2: MNHNY and SVGAGI (reference sequence). This CDR3 comprises 16 residues. After removal of 0 bases from V and 8 bases from J, the junction contained 4 bases not matched to a gene. Here the CDR3 DNA reads TGTGCCAGCAGTTACTCGAGGACTAGCGGGAGCGATGAGCAGTTCTTC. It is translated as CASSYSRTSGSDEQFF.

Comment on this clonotype: The final CDR3 position lacks the conserved phenylalanine or tryptophan, pointing to a likely read error. The CDR3 reads CSVEVQNPISYNEQFL. DNA for the CDR3: TGCAGCGTTGAGGTACAGAATCCTATCTCCTACAATGAGCAGTTCCTC. V gene TRBV29-1 combines with J gene TRBJ2-1, with D unresolved. Germline assignment: CDR1 SQVTM and CDR2 ANQGSEA. The CDR3 spans 16 residues. The V gene lost 3 bases and the J gene lost 0 bases, with 15 bases spanning the gap.